This is a list of T cell receptor beta chains from one sample in a study of T cell repertoires in cytomegalovirus infection. Each CDR3 protein gets one entry after TCRdb re-called the reads with MiXCR. The repertoire holds 510,000 or so distinct CDR3 sequences, with less than 30% as singletons. The sample comprised PBMCs. The receptors stem from a human donor in good health (CMV status not recorded). Some clones in this sample may be carry-over from other donors' samples. CDR3s leave out the opening cysteine and the closing phenylalanine or tryptophan.

v_call: TRBV7-8
j_call: TRBJ2-3
cdr3_aa: ASSSRGEADTQY

v_call: TRBV7-6
j_call: TRBJ2-3
cdr3_aa: ASSPVAGTTDTQY

v_call: TRBV29-1
j_call: TRBJ2-1
cdr3_aa: SVVPQTSGQF

v_call: TRBV12-3/TRBV12-4
j_call: TRBJ2-3
cdr3_aa: ASRERESTDTQY

v_call: TRBV5-1
j_call: TRBJ2-7
cdr3_aa: ASSLEAGSAYEQY

v_call: TRBV6-2/TRBV6-3
j_call: TRBJ2-3
cdr3_aa: ASSSGGKHLTDTQY

v_call: TRBV7-9
j_call: TRBJ2-7
cdr3_aa: ASSLAGALPPTYEQY

v_call: TRBV5-6
j_call: TRBJ2-1
cdr3_aa: ASSYQGNEQF

v_call: TRBV7-9
j_call: TRBJ2-3
cdr3_aa: ASSLGPPQPDMTDTQY

v_call: TRBV6-5
j_call: TRBJ2-1
cdr3_aa: ASSRQATYNEQF

v_call: TRBV6-6
j_call: TRBJ2-1
cdr3_aa: ASSYVTEQF

v_call: TRBV19
j_call: TRBJ2-5
cdr3_aa: ASSILHQRETQY

v_call: TRBV6-2/TRBV6-3
j_call: TRBJ1-1
cdr3_aa: ASSYEGAKIMNTEAF

v_call: TRBV12-3/TRBV12-4
j_call: TRBJ2-5
cdr3_aa: ASTAGDRRGTETQY